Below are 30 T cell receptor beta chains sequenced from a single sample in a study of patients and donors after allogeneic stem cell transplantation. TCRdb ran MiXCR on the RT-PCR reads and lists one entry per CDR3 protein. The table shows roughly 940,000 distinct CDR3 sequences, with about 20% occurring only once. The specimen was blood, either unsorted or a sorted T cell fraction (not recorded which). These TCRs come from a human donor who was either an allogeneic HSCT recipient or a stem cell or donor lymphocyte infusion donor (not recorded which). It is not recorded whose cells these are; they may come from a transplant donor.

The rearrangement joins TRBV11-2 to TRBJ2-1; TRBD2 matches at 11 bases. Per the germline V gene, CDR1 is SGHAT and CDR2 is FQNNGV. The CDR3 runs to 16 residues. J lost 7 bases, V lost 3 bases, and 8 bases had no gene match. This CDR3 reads CASSLAPGLADNEQFF. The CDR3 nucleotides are TGTGCCAGCAGCTTGGCGCCGGGACTAGCGGATAATGAGCAGTTCTTC.

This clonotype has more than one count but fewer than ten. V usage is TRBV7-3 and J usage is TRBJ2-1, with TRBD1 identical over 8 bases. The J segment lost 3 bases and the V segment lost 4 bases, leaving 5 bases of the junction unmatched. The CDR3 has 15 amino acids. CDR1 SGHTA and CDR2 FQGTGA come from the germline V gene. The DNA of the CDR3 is TGTGCCAGCAGCTCCCCCGGGACAGGCTACAATGAGCAGTTCTTC. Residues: CASSSPGTGYNEQFF.

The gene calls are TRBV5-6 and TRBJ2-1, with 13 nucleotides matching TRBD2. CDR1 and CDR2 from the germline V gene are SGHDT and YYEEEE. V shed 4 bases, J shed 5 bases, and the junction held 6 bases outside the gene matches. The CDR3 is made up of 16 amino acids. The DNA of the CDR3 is TGTGCCAGCAGCCCCACCGGGACTAGCGGGAACAATGAGCAGTTCTTC. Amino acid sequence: CASSPTGTSGNNEQFF.

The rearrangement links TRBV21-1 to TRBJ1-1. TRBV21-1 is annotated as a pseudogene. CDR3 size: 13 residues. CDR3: CASSKAMSTEAFF. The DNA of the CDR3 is TGTGCCAGCAGCAAAGCAATGAGCACTGAAGCTTTCTTT.

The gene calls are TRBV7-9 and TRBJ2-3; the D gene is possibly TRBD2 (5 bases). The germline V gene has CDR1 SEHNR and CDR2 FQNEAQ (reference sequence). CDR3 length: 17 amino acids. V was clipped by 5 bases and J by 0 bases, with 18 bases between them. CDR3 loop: CASSTIGSIASTDTQYF. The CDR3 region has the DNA TGTGCCAGCAGCACTATAGGTTCAATAGCGAGCACAGATACGCAGTATTTT. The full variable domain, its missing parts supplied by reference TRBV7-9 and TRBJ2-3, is DTGVSQNPRHKITKRGQNVTFRCDPISEHNRLYWYRQTLGQGPEFLTYFQNEAQLEKSRLLSDRFSAERPKGSFSTLEIQRTEQGDSAMYLCASSTIGSIASTDTQYFGPGTRLTVL.

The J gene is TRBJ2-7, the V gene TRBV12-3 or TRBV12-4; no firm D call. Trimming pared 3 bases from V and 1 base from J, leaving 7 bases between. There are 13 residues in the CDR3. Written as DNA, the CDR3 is TGTGCCAGCAGTTTTATGGGTTCCTACGAGCAGTACTTC. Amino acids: CASSFMGSYEQYF.

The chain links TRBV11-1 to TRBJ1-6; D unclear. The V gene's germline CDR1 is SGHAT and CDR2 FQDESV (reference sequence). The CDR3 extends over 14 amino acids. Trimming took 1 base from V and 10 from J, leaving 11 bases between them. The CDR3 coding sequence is TGTGCCAGCAGCTTAGATTACGCGGGCTCACCCCTCCACTTT. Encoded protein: CASSLDYAGSPLHF.

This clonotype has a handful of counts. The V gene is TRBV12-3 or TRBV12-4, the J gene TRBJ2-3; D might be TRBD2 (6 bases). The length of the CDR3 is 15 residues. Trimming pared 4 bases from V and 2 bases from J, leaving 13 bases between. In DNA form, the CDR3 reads TGTGCCAGCAGTTCTGGGGAGCGGGCCACAGATACGCAGTATTTT. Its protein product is CASSSGERATDTQYF.

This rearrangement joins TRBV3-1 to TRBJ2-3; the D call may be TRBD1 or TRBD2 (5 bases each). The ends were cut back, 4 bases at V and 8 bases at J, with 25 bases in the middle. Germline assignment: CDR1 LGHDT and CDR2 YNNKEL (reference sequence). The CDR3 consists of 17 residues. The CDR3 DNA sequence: TGTGCCAGCAGCCCGGTGGTCAACGGGGCCTCGGGTTGTACGCAGTATTTT. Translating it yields CASSPVVNGASGCTQYF.

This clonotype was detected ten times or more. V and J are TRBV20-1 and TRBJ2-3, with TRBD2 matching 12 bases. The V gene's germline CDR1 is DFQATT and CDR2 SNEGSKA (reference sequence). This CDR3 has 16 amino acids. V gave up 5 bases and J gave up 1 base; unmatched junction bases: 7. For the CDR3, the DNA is TGCAGTGCTTTTGGACTAGCGGGACGGGGCACAGATACGCAGTATTTT. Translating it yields CSAFGLAGRGTDTQYF.

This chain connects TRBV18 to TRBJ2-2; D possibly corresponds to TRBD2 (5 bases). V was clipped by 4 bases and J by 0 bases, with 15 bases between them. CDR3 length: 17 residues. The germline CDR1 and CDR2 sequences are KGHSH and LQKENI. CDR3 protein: CASSLLSGNPNTGELFF. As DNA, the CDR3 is TGTGCCAGCTCACTGCTCTCCGGGAACCCGAACACCGGGGAGCTGTTTTTT.

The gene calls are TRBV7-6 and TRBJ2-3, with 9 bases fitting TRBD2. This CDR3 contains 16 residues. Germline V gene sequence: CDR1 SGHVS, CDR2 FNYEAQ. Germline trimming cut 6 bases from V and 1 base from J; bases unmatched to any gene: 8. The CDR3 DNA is TGTGCCAGCAGTTCCGGAGTAGCGGGGGGCACAGATACGCAGTATTTT. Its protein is CASSSGVAGGTDTQYF.

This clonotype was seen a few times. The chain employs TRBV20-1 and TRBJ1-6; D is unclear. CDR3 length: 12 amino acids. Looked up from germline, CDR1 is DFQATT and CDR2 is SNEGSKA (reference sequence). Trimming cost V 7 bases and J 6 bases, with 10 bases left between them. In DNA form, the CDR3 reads TGCAGTGTGGAGGCAACTAATTCACCCCTCCACTTT. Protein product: CSVEATNSPLHF.

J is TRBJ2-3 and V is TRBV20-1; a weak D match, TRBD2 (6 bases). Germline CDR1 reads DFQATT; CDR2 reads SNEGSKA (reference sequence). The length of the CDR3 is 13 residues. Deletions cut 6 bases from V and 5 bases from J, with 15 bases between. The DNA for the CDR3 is TGCAGTGCGCGGTCTGTAGCGGAAGATACGCAGTATTTT. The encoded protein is CSARSVAEDTQYF.

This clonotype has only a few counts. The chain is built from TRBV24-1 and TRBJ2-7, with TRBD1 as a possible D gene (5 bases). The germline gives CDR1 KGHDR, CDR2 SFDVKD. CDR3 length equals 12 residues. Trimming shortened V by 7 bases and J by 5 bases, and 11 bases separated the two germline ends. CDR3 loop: CATRQGNNEQYF. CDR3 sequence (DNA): TGTGCCACCAGGCAGGGTAACAACGAGCAGTACTTC.

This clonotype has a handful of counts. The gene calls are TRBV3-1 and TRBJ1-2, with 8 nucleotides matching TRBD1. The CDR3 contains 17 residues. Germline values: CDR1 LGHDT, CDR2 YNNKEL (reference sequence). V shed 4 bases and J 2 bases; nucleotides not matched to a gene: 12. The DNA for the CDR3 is TGTGCCAGCAGCCGATCGACAGGGGACCTTAGAAACTATGGCTACACCTTC. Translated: CASSRSTGDLRNYGYTF. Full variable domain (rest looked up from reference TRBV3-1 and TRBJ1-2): DTAVSQTPKYLVTQMGNDKSIKCEQNLGHDTMYWYKQDSKKFLKIMFSYNNKELIINETVPNRFSPKSPDKAHLNLHINSLELGDSAVYFCASSRSTGDLRNYGYTFGSGTRLTVV.

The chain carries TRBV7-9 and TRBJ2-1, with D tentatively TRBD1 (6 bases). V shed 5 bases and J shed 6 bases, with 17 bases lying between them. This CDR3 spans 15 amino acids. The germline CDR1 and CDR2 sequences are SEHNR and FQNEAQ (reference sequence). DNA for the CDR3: TGTGCCAGCAGCCTCACAGGGTCCCTGGCCAATGAGCAGTTCTTC. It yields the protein CASSLTGSLANEQFF.

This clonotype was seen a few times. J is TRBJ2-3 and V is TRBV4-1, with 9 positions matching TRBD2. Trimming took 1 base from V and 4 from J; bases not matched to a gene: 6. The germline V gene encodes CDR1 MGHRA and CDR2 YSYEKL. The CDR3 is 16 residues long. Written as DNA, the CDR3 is TGCGCCAGCAGCCAAGGTGGCGGGAGGGCCCCAGATACGCAGTATTTT. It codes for CASSQGGGRAPDTQYF.

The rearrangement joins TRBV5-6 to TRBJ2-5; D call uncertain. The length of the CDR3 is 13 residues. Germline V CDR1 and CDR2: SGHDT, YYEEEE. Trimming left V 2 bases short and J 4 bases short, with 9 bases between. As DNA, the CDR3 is TGTGCCAGCAGCTTCTGGACCGGAGAGACCCAGTACTTC. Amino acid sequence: CASSFWTGETQYF. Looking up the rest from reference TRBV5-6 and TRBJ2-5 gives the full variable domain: DAGVTQSPTHLIKTRGQQVTLRCSPKSGHDTVSWYQQALGQGPQFIFQYYEEEERQRGNFPDRFSGHQFPNYSSELNVNALLLGDSALYLCASSFWTGETQYFGPGTRLLVL.

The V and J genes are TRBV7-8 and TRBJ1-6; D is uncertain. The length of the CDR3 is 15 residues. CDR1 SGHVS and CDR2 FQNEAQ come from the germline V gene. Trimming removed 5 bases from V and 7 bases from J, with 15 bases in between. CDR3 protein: CASSRTSSHNSPLHF. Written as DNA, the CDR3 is TGTGCCAGCAGCCGGACGAGCAGTCACAATTCACCCCTCCACTTT. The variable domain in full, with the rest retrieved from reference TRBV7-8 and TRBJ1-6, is GAGVSQSPRYKVAKRGQDVALRCDPISGHVSLFWYQQALGQGPEFLTYFQNEAQLDKSGLPSDRFFAERPEGSVSTLKIQRTQQEDSAVYLCASSRTSSHNSPLHFGNGTRLTVT.

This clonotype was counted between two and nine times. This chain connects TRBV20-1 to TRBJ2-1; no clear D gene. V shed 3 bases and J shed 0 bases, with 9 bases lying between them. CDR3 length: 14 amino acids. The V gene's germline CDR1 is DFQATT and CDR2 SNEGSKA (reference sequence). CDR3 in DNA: TGCAGTGCTAGTTTGGTAGCCTCCTACAATGAGCAGTTCTTC. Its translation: CSASLVASYNEQFF.

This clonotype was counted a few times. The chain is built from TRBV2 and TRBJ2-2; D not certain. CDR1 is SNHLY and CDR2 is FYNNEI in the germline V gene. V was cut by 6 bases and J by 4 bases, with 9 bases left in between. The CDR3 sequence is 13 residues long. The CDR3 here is CASRRAATGELFF. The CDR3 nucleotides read TGTGCCAGCAGAAGGGCGGCCACCGGGGAGCTGTTTTTT. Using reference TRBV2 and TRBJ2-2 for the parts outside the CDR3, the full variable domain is EPEVTQTPSHQVTQMGQEVILRCVPISNHLYFYWYRQILGQKVEFLVSFYNNEISEKSEIFDDQFSVERPDGSNFTLKIRSTKLEDSAMYFCASRRAATGELFFGEGSRLTVL.

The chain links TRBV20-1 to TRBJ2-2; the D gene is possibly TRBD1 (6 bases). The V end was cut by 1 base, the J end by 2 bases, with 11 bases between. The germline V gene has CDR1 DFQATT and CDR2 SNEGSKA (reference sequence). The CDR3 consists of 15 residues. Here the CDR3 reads CSARVGGRNTGELFF. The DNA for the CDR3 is TGCAGTGCTAGAGTTGGGGGCCGTAACACCGGGGAGCTGTTTTTT.

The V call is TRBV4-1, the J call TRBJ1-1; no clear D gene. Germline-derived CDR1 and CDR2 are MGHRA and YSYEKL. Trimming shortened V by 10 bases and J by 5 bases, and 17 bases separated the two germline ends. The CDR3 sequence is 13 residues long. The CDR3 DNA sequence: TGCGCCACCGGGCCCCCGAGGCGTACTGAAGCTTTCTTT. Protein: CATGPPRRTEAFF.

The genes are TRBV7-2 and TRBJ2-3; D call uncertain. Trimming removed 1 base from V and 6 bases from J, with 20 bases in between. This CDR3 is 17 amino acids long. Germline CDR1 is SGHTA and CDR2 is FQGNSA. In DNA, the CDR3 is TGTGCCAGCAGCTTAGTTAGTGTTTCTTCCTCCCGGGATACGCAGTATTTT. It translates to CASSLVSVSSSRDTQYF.

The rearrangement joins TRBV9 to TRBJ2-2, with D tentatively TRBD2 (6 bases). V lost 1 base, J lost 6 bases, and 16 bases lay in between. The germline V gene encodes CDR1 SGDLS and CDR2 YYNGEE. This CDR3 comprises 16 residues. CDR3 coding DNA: TGTGCCAGCAGCGTAACTGGGGGACTCTGGGCCGGGGAGCTGTTTTTT. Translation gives CASSVTGGLWAGELFF.

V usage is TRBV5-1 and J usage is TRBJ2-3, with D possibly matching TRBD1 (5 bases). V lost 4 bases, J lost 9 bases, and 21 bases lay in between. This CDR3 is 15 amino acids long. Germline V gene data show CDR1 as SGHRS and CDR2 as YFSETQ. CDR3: CASSPKPTQSGTQYF. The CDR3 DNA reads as TGCGCCAGCAGCCCTAAACCGACACAATCAGGGACGCAGTATTTT.

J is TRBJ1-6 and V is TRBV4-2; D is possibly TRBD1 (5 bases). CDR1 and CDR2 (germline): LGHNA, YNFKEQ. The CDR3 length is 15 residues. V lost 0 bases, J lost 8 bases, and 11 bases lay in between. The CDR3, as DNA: TGTGCCAGCAGCCAAGAGGCGGGGGTTGATTCACCCCTCCACTTT. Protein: CASSQEAGVDSPLHF.

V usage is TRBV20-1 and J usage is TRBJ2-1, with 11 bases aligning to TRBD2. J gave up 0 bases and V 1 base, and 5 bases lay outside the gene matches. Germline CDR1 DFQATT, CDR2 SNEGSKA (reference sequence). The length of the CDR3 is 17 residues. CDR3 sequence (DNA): TGCAGTGCTAGAGTAGCGGGAGGGCCAAGCTCCTACAATGAGCAGTTCTTC. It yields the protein CSARVAGGPSSYNEQFF.

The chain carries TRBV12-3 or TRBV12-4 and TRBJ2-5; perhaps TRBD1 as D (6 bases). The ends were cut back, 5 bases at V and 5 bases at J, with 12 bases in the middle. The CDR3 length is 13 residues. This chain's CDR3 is CASSPRQAETQYF. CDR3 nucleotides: TGTGCCAGCAGTCCCCGACAGGCGGAGACCCAGTACTTC.